The following is a T cell receptor beta chain sequence with its context. The specificity of this receptor is unknown. The sample holds no much larger clone one base away, and base qualities are not on file. Measured from the cysteine to the phenylalanine, the CDR3 is 14 residues long. The read is trimmed to its CDR3 DNA, 42 bases read in frame from base 1. V lost 2 bases and J lost 5 bases; the stretch between them is 13 bases long. From the germline V gene (reference sequence), CDR1 is GTSNPN and CDR2 is SVGIG. The sample comes from a study of blood T cell repertoires in COVID-19 (dated by TCRdb to 2019 to 2021). About the investigation overall: Samples covering the acute and convalescent phases of COVID-19 were provided by collaborators in the United States, Italy and Spain. Deeply sampled blood TCRbeta repertoires from subjects exposed to, actively infected with, or recovered from COVID-19 were included in the dataset. Samples were obtained from the ongoing ImmuneRACE study (first 160 participants) and from 1,200 or so subjects provided by 6 global collaborators. The repertoires were made available in a free public database intended to serve as a resource for research on the immune response to SARS-CoV-2. Nearly every sample came with metadata listing a de-identified subject ID, COVID-19 status, age in years and sex. Where HLA class I and class II types were available, the types were taken from metadata supplied by the sample provider, not from assay-based typing. The prospective study material was composed of cDNA or gDNA derived from T cells, B-cell-depleted T cells, or PBMCs.

Results and caveats for the whole study, not just this receptor: How much clinical and demographic metadata was included differed by source and by participant, and the metadata was provided uncurated.

In the prospective study, participants were roughly 18 to 95 years old, resided in 24 geographic areas of the United States, and were enrolled through a virtual design. Cohort assignment in the prospective study relied on participant-reported clinical history from a screening survey and a study questionnaire. In the prospective study, mobile phlebotomists collected whole blood, serum and a nasopharyngeal or oropharyngeal swab from each participant. Prospective study participants could optionally give additional blood draws and questionnaires over a roughly two-month period. Before DNA extraction, blood samples from the prospective study were shipped at room temperature or frozen. The immunoSEQ Assay, a bias-controlled multiplex PCR, was used to amplify TCRbeta CDR3 regions from genomic DNA. The paper's processing steps were these. The number of nucleated cells in each sample was estimated from the amplification of reference gene primers within the assay. To quantify the absolute abundance of each unique TCRbeta CDR3 rearrangement, sequence reads were collapsed and filtered. Productive Simpson clonality was computed per sample as the square root of Simpson's diversity index over productive rearrangements. The table comes from immuneACCESS by way of TCRdb, which keeps in-frame sequences with V and J called. Part of the clones is missing from these tables; in studies checked, under half for an unresolved V gene and the rest for unknown reasons. The DNA gave D and trimming, while V, J and clone size come from that table. In all, the sample holds roughly 250,000 clones, and 88% of those were seen once. The top ten hold 1% to 1.5% of the sample.

The chain employs TRBV30 and TRBJ1-5, and possibly TRBD1, on 6 matching bases. The sequence was collected from a woman in her forties with acute COVID-19. What was sequenced was PBMCs or T cells enriched from blood (not recorded which). The sequenced DNA is TGTGCCTGGAGTAGAGGACAGACCCATCAGCCCCAGCATTTT. It translates as CAWSRGQTHQPQHF.